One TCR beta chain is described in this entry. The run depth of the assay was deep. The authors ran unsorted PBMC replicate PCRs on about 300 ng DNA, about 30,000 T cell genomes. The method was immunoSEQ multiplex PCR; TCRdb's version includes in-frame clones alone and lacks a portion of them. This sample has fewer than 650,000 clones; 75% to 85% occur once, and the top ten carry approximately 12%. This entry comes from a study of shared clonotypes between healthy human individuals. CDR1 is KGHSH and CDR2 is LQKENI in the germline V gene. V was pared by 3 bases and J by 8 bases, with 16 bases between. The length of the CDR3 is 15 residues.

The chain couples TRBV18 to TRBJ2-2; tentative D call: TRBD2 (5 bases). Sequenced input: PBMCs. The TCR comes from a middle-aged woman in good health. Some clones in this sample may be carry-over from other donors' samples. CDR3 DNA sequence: TGTGCCAGCTCACCCTCCGGGATCGAGTCTGGGGAGCTGTTTTTT. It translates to CASSPSGIESGELFF.